This T cell receptor beta chain was sequenced in a study of blood T cell repertoires in COVID-19. Study-wide context: PBMCs, B-cell-depleted T cells, or T cells provided the cDNA or gDNA that made up the material.

This CDR3 is 14 amino acids long. V gave up 1 base and J gave up 6 bases, with 11 bases separating them. Germline lookup yields CDR1 PRHDT and CDR2 FYEKMQ (reference sequence). The repertoire was sequenced with immunoSEQ multiplex PCR; TCRdb's copy has only in-frame clones and lacks some. Seen here are almost 65,000 clones, over 75% observed once, and the top ten hold less than 55%. The sample consisted of peripheral blood. The clonotype originates from a woman aged 55-70 years with COVID-19, enrolled during active disease. The chain joins TRBV13 to TRBJ2-3; D is ambiguous. The CDR3 DNA is TGTGCCAGCAGCTTAGTTGGGTACGGGGATACGCAGTATTTT. This sequence encodes CASSLVGYGDTQYF.